The 27 T cell receptor beta chains given below trace back to one sample, sequenced in a study of blood T cell repertoires in COVID-19. The method was immunoSEQ multiplex PCR; TCRdb's version includes in-frame clones alone and lacks a portion of them. The sample lists tens of thousands of clones, less than 85% occurring once. Material for sequencing was peripheral blood. Source of these receptors: a man in his 70s with active or convalescent COVID-19.

V is TRBV5-4 and J is TRBJ2-3, with TRBD1 identical over 10 bases. Trimming removed 3 bases from V and 4 bases from J; junction bases left unmatched: 5. Per germline, CDR1 SGHNT and CDR2 YYREEE (reference sequence). The CDR3 is 15 residues long. In DNA, the CDR3 is TGTGCCAGCAGCTCGAGGGACAGGGGCCCAGATACGCAGTATTTT. It codes for CASSSRDRGPDTQYF.

The gene calls are TRBV28 and TRBJ2-7, with 10 bases lining up with TRBD1. Germline CDR1 is MDHEN and CDR2 is SYDVKM. The CDR3 is 16 amino acids. V shed 4 bases, J shed 9 bases, and the junction held 15 bases outside the gene matches. The CDR3: CASSSHTGTGADGQYF. The CDR3 DNA reads as TGTGCCAGCAGTTCACATACCGGGACAGGGGCTGATGGGCAGTACTTC.

The rearrangement links TRBV12-3 or TRBV12-4 to TRBJ1-2; D uncertain. The germline V and J ends were trimmed by 1 base and 8 bases, with 5 bases remaining between them. The CDR3 totals 11 residues. This CDR3 is CASSLEEGYTF. CDR3 nucleotide sequence: TGTGCCAGCAGTTTAGAAGAGGGCTACACCTTC.

J is TRBJ1-5 and V is TRBV5-1; 7 bases align to TRBD1. Germline V gene lookup returns CDR1 SGHRS and CDR2 YFSETQ. This CDR3 comprises 15 residues. V was pared by 4 bases and J by 6 bases, with 10 bases of the junction left unmatched. CDR3 sequence: CASSLGTAGPQPQHF. As DNA, the CDR3 is TGCGCCAGCAGCCTAGGGACAGCAGGCCCTCAGCCCCAGCATTTT.

V usage is TRBV2 and J usage is TRBJ1-5, with 9 bases fitting TRBD1. V was clipped by 5 bases and J by 7 bases; unmatched bases: 15. This CDR3 region has 17 residues. CDR1 and CDR2 from the germline V gene are SNHLY and FYNNEI. CDR3 protein: CASSITGGGRTGQPQHF. The DNA of the CDR3 is TGTGCCAGCAGTATCACAGGGGGCGGAAGGACGGGACAGCCCCAGCATTTT.

This clone was detected only once. V and J are TRBV9 and TRBJ2-5, with 8 nucleotides matching TRBD2. From germline, CDR1 is SGDLS and CDR2 YYNGEE. The CDR3 is made up of 15 amino acids. J was trimmed by 4 bases and V by 0 bases; bases with no gene match: 5. The CDR3: CASSVGTSRGETQYF. The CDR3 DNA sequence: TGTGCCAGCAGCGTAGGGACTAGCCGAGGAGAGACCCAGTACTTC.

This chain links TRBV9 with TRBJ2-5; TRBD2 matches at 15 bases. This CDR3 region has 18 residues. V was pared by 4 bases and J by 0 bases, with 7 bases of the junction left unmatched. CDR1 is SGDLS, CDR2 YYNGEE, per germline. The CDR3 DNA sequence: TGTGCCAGCAGCACCGGGACTAGCGGGGGGACGTACCAAGAGACCCAGTACTTC. Amino acid sequence: CASSTGTSGGTYQETQYF.

This clone was recorded a few times. The chain employs TRBV30 and TRBJ2-2; 9 bases agree with TRBD2. The CDR3 is made up of 14 amino acids. The germline gives CDR1 GTSNPN, CDR2 SVGIG (reference sequence). V was pared by 7 bases and J by 7 bases, with 10 bases of the junction left unmatched. The CDR3 spells CALTSGPSVGELFF. In nucleotides, the CDR3 is TGTGCCTTAACTAGCGGGCCTTCGGTCGGGGAGCTGTTTTTT.

This clone was detected only a few times. The CDR3 DNA sequence: TGTGCCAGCAGCTTGGGGGGGAACTATGGCTACACCTTC. Amino acid sequence: CASSLGGNYGYTF. This chain links TRBV7-8 with TRBJ1-2, with D maybe TRBD1 (5 bases). V dropped 3 bases and J dropped 2 bases, with 7 bases sitting between them. Germline V gene data show CDR1 as SGHVS and CDR2 as FQNEAQ. This CDR3 contains 13 residues.

J is TRBJ2-5 and V is TRBV6-5; 11 bases line up with TRBD2. The CDR3 has 14 amino acids. With 7 bases clipped from V and 5 bases from J, the junction kept 6 bases outside the gene matches. Germline assignment: CDR1 MNHEY and CDR2 SVGAGI. DNA for the CDR3: TGTGCCAGCACTCCGGGACTAGCGGCGGAGACCCAGTACTTC. Its protein is CASTPGLAAETQYF.

This chain uses TRBV6-5 with TRBJ1-4; D uncertain. CDR3 size: 11 residues. In germline, CDR1 is MNHEY, CDR2 SVGAGI. V shed 8 bases and J shed 4 bases, with 5 bases lying between them. The CDR3, as DNA: TGTGCCAGCCGGTTTAATGAAAAACTGTTTTTT. This translates into CASRFNEKLFF.

In nucleotides, the CDR3 is TGTGCCAGCAGTTTAGTTAGCGGGGTTCGGCTAAATGAGCAGTTCTTC. Protein: CASSLVSGVRLNEQFF. The chain couples TRBV28 to TRBJ2-1, with 8 bases lining up with TRBD2. The CDR3 has 16 amino acids. Trimming took 2 bases from V and 7 from J; bases not matched to a gene: 10. Germline-derived CDR1 and CDR2 are MDHEN and SYDVKM.

V and J are TRBV5-1 and TRBJ2-6; D unclear. This CDR3 is 16 amino acids long. CDR1 is SGHRS and CDR2 is YFSETQ in the germline V gene. The germline V and J ends were trimmed by 0 bases and 0 bases, with 7 bases remaining between them. The CDR3 coding sequence is TGCGCCAGCAGCTTGGGAGAAACCTCTGGGGCCAACGTCCTGACTTTC. This encodes CASSLGETSGANVLTF.

V gene TRBV28 combines with J gene TRBJ1-1, with D perhaps TRBD1 (6 bases). The CDR3 consists of 12 residues. Trimming stripped 3 bases from V and 8 bases from J, with 10 bases between. Looked up from germline, CDR1 is MDHEN and CDR2 is SYDVKM. For the CDR3, the DNA is TGTGCCAGCAGTTTGCGACAGGTCGAAGCTTTCTTT. This gives the protein CASSLRQVEAFF.

Comments on this clone: Given a much more abundant clone one base away, this may be a read error. The genes are TRBV14 and TRBJ1-1; 7 nucleotides line up with TRBD1. The CDR3 has 13 residues. Germline CDR1 and CDR2: SGHDN and FVKESK. The ends lost 4 bases at V and 1 base at J; junction bases unmatched: 0. DNA for the CDR3: TGTGCCAGCAGCCGACAGGGGAACACTGAAGCTTTCTTT. Residues: CASSRQGNTEAFF.

This clone was observed a handful of times. The CDR3 DNA reads TGTGCCAGCAGCTTAGGATGGGGGCGGACTGGAAACACCATATATTTT. It is translated as CASSLGWGRTGNTIYF. This chain connects TRBV13 to TRBJ1-3; the D gene is possibly TRBD1 (6 bases). V shed 0 bases and J shed 2 bases, with 11 bases lying between them. Germline V gene data show CDR1 as PRHDT and CDR2 as FYEKMQ (reference sequence). This CDR3 has 16 residues.

This clone was counted between two and nine times. The chain employs TRBV6-5 and TRBJ1-3, with D unclear. The germline V gene has CDR1 MNHEY and CDR2 SVGAGI. This CDR3 contains 14 residues. Trimming removed 6 bases at V and 2 bases at J, with 11 bases between. The CDR3 region is CASRPTYTGNTIYF. CDR3 nucleotides: TGTGCCAGCAGACCGACATATACTGGAAACACCATATATTTT.

The chain couples TRBV3-1 (or the pseudogene TRBV3-2) to TRBJ2-2, with 7 bases identical to TRBD1. V was pared by 4 bases and J by 4 bases, with 3 bases of the junction left unmatched. Germline V gene lookup returns CDR1 LGHDT and CDR2 YNNKEL (reference sequence). The CDR3 has 14 residues. Here the CDR3 DNA reads TGTGCCAGCAGCCCGGGACAGCTCACCGGGGAGCTGTTTTTT. Translated, it gives CASSPGQLTGELFF.

This sequence joins TRBV19 and TRBJ1-2, with 7 bases lining up with TRBD1. Germline V gene sequence: CDR1 LNHDA, CDR2 SQIVND (reference sequence). This CDR3 spans 14 amino acids. Trimming took 6 bases from V and 3 from J; bases not matched to a gene: 7. The CDR3 reads CASRETGRYYGYTF. The DNA of the CDR3 is TGTGCCAGTAGGGAGACAGGGAGATACTATGGCTACACCTTC.

The chain couples TRBV7-2 to TRBJ1-1; D may be TRBD1 (5 bases). The CDR3 has 16 residues. CDR1 and CDR2 from the germline V gene are SGHTA and FQGNSA. The germline V and J ends were trimmed by 0 bases and 5 bases, with 16 bases remaining between them. The CDR3 is CASSLAAQGAWTEAFF. DNA of the CDR3: TGTGCCAGCAGCTTAGCGGCTCAAGGGGCGTGGACTGAAGCTTTCTTT.

The chain links TRBV6-1 to TRBJ2-5; D gene uncertain. The CDR3 is 13 amino acids. The V gene lost 1 base and the J gene lost 1 base, with 4 bases spanning the gap. Germline loops: CDR1 MNHNS, CDR2 SASEGT. This chain's CDR3 is CASSEGVQETQYF. DNA for the CDR3: TGTGCCAGCAGTGAAGGCGTCCAAGAGACCCAGTACTTC.

This clone was seen only a few times. V and J are TRBV5-6 and TRBJ2-7; 7 nucleotides match TRBD2. The J segment lost 6 bases and the V segment lost 7 bases, leaving 7 bases of the junction unmatched. Germline values: CDR1 SGHDT, CDR2 YYEEEE. This CDR3 spans 12 amino acids. The chain's CDR3 is CASRRWGGEQYF. The CDR3 nucleotides are TGTGCCAGCCGGCGCTGGGGGGGCGAGCAGTACTTC.

The V and J genes are TRBV11-3 and TRBJ1-2, with 7 bases matching TRBD1. This CDR3 contains 13 residues. Germline V gene lookup returns CDR1 SGHNT and CDR2 YENEEA. Trimming took 1 base from V and 6 from J; bases not matched to a gene: 2. CDR3 sequence: CASSLGGQNGYTF. The CDR3 DNA reads TGTGCCAGCAGCTTAGGGGGACAGAATGGCTACACCTTC.

The table lists this clone with a few counts. The chain has TRBV2 and TRBJ1-2; no clear D gene. From germline, CDR1 is SNHLY and CDR2 FYNNEI. V dropped 7 bases and J dropped 8 bases, with 11 bases sitting between them. CDR3 size: 11 residues. The CDR3 loop reads CASNREEGYTF. The DNA for the CDR3 is TGTGCCAGCAATCGGGAGGAGGGCTACACCTTC.

The CDR3 sequence is CASRWTSGGYEQYF. CDR3 nucleotides: TGTGCCAGCAGATGGACTAGCGGGGGGTACGAGCAGTACTTC. The chain uses TRBV28 and TRBJ2-7; 14 bases match TRBD2. Germline trimming cut 6 bases from V and 4 bases from J; bases unmatched to any gene: 2. CDR3 length equals 14 residues. CDR1 is MDHEN and CDR2 is SYDVKM in the germline V gene.

This chain links TRBV2 with TRBJ1-5; D gene ambiguous. Trimming left V 5 bases short and J 0 bases short, with 8 bases between. This CDR3 has 14 amino acids. Germline V lookup: CDR1 SNHLY, CDR2 FYNNEI. CDR3 DNA sequence: TGTGCCAGCAGTCCGACTAATAGCAATCAGCCCCAGCATTTT. The encoded protein is CASSPTNSNQPQHF. Full variable domain (outside the CDR3, taken from reference TRBV2 and TRBJ1-5): EPEVTQTPSHQVTQMGQEVILRCVPISNHLYFYWYRQILGQKVEFLVSFYNNEISEKSEIFDDQFSVERPDGSNFTLKIRSTKLEDSAMYFCASSPTNSNQPQHFGDGTRLSIL.

The chain links TRBV28 to TRBJ1-2; D is unresolved. This CDR3 is 15 amino acids long. Trimming stripped 8 bases from V and 5 bases from J, with 21 bases between. Germline CDR1 is MDHEN and CDR2 is SYDVKM. CDR3 DNA sequence: TGTGCCAGCGCCCAGGCCGATCGCATTCAATATGGCTACACCTTC. Amino acids: CASAQADRIQYGYTF.